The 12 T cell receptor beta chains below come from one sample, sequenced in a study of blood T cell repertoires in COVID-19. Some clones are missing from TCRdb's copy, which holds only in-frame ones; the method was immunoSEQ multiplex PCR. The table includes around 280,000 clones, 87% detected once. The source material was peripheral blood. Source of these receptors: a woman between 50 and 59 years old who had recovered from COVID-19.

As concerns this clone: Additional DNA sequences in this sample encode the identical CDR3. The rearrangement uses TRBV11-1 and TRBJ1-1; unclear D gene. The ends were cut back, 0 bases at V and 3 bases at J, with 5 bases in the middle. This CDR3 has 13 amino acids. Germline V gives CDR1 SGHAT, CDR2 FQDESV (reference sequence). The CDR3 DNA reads TGTGCCAGCAGCTTAGCTTCGTACACTGAAGCTTTCTTT. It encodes CASSLASYTEAFF.

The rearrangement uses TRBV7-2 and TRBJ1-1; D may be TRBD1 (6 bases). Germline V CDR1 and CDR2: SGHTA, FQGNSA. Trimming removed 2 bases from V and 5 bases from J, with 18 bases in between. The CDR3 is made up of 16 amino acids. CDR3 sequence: CASSLMAGGGGTEAFF. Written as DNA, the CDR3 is TGTGCCAGCAGCTTAATGGCCGGGGGGGGCGGTACTGAAGCTTTCTTT. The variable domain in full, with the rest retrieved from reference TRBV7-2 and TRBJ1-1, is GAGVSQSPSNKVTEKGKDVELRCDPISGHTALYWYRQSLGQGLEFLIYFQGNSAPDKSGLPSDRFSAERTGGSVSTLTIQRTQQEDSAVYLCASSLMAGGGGTEAFFGQGTRLTVV.

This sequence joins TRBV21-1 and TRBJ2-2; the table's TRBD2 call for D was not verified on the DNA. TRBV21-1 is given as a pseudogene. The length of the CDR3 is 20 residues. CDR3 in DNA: TGTGCCAGCAGCCAGAAACGGACAGCGGGGAGCGCCCCGAACACCGGGGAGCTGTTTTTT. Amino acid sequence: CASSQKRTAGSAPNTGELFF.

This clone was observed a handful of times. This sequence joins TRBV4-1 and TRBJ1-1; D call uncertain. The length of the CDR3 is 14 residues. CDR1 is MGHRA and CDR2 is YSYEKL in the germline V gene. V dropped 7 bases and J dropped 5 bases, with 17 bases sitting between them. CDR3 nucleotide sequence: TGCGCCAGCATTTCTGTAGGCAGCGGGACTGAAGCTTTCTTT. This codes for CASISVGSGTEAFF.

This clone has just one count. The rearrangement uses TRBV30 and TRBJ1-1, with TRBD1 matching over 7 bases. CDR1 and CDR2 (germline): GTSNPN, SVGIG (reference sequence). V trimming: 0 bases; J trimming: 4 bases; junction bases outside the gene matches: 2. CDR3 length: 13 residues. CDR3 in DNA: TGTGCCTGGAGTGTACGACAGGGCACTGAAGCTTTCTTT. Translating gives CAWSVRQGTEAFF.

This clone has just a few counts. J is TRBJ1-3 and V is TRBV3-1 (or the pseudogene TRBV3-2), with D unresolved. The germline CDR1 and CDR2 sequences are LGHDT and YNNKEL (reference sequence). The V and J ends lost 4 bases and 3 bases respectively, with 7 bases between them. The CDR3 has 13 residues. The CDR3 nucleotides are TGTGCCAGCAGCCTATATAGTGGAAACACCATATATTTT. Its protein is CASSLYSGNTIYF.

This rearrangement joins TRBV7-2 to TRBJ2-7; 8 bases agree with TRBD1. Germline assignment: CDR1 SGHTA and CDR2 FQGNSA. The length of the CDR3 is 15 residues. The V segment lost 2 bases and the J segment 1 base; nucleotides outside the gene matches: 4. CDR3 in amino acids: CASSLRQGISYEQYF. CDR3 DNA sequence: TGTGCCAGCAGCTTACGACAGGGGATTTCCTACGAGCAGTACTTC.

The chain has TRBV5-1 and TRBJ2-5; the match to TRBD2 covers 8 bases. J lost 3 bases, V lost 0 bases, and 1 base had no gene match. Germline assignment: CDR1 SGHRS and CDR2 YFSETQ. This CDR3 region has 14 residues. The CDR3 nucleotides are TGCGCCAGCAGCTTGGGGGGACTAGAAGAGACCCAGTACTTC. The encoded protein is CASSLGGLEETQYF.

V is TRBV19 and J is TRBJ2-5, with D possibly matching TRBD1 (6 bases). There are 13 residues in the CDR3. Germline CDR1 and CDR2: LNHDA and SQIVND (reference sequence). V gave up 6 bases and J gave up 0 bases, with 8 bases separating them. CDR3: CASSDRYQETQYF. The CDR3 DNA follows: TGTGCCAGTAGCGACAGGTACCAAGAGACCCAGTACTTC. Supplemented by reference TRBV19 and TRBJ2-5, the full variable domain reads DGGITQSPKYLFRKEGQNVTLSCEQNLNHDAMYWYRQDPGQGLRLIYYSQIVNDFQKGDIAEGYSVSREKKESFPLTVTSAQKNPTAFYLCASSDRYQETQYFGPGTRLLVL.

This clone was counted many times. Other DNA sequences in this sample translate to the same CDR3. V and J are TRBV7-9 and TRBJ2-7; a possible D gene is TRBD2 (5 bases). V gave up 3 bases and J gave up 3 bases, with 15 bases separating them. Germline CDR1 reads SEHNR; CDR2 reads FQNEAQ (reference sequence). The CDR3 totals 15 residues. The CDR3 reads CASSLDSGIYYEQYF. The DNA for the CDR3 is TGTGCCAGCAGCTTGGATTCGGGAATCTACTACGAGCAGTACTTC.

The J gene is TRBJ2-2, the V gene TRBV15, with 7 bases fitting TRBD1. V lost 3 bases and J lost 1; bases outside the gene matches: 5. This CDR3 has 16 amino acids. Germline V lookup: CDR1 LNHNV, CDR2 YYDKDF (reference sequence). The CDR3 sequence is CATSSLWTGNTGELFF. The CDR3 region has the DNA TGTGCCACCAGCAGTTTGTGGACAGGGAACACCGGGGAGCTGTTTTTT.

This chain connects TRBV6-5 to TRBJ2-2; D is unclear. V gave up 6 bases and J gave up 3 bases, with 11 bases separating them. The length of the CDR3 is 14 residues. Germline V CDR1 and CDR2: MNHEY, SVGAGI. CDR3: CASRLYRHTGELFF. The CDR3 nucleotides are TGTGCCAGCAGGCTCTATCGTCACACCGGGGAGCTGTTTTTT.